Each of the 19 T cell receptor beta chains below was sequenced from the same sample in a study of OX40 agonist ivuxolimab in advanced cancers. The library was produced with the immunoSEQ multiplex PCR assay. TCRdb re-hosts the immuneACCESS table, in-frame sequences only. Its copies lack some clones; in the studies checked, an unresolved V gene accounts for under half of them, and the cause for the rest is not known. The sample table shows some 74,000 clones, and around 80% are seen once. The ten largest clones represent less than 6% of the sample. Material: CD4+ or CD8+ T cells sorted from blood, obtained in a trial of the OX40 agonist ivuxolimab. The source of these receptors is an adult with an advanced solid tumor such as melanoma, head and neck, liver or kidney cancer.

The gene calls are TRBV6-5 and TRBJ2-7, with D tentatively TRBD1 (6 bases). The V and J ends lost 2 bases and 1 base respectively, with 12 bases between them. The CDR3 consists of 15 residues. Germline V gene sequence: CDR1 MNHEY, CDR2 SVGAGI. CDR3 sequence reads: CASSYQGHQSYEQYF. As DNA, the CDR3 is TGTGCCAGCAGTTACCAGGGACACCAATCCTACGAGCAGTACTTC.

The V call is TRBV6-5, the J call TRBJ2-7; 9 bases fit TRBD1. Trimming removed 0 bases from V and 3 bases from J; junction bases left unmatched: 3. CDR1 is MNHEY and CDR2 is SVGAGI in the germline V gene. The CDR3 covers 15 residues. CDR3 in amino acids: CASSYSGGQGYEQYF. The CDR3 coding sequence is TGTGCCAGCAGTTACTCGGGGGGACAGGGCTACGAGCAGTACTTC.

The chain carries TRBV6-1 and TRBJ2-7; D gene ambiguous. This CDR3 has 15 residues. Trimming cost V 0 bases and J 1 base, with 10 bases left between them. The germline CDR1 and CDR2 sequences are MNHNS and SASEGT. As DNA, the CDR3 is TGTGCCAGCAGTGAAGCTGTGAGGTGGTCCTACGAGCAGTACTTC. It yields the protein CASSEAVRWSYEQYF.

The rearrangement uses TRBV15 and TRBJ2-4; no definite D call. This CDR3 contains 12 residues. Looked up from germline, CDR1 is LNHNV and CDR2 is YYDKDF (reference sequence). The V and J ends lost 3 bases and 3 bases respectively, with 3 bases between them. CDR3 nucleotide sequence: TGTGCCACCAGCAGTAACAAAAACATTCAGTACTTC. As protein: CATSSNKNIQYF.

A few counts support this clone. This chain links TRBV18 with TRBJ2-5, with TRBD2 matching 8 bases. CDR3 length equals 16 residues. CDR1 and CDR2 (germline): KGHSH, LQKENI. J was trimmed by 7 bases and V by 2 bases; bases with no gene match: 12. The CDR3 nucleotides are TGTGCCAGCTCACCAACGGGACTAGTGGGGCAGGTGACCCAGTACTTC. The encoded protein is CASSPTGLVGQVTQYF.

CDR3 DNA: TGTGCCAGCAGTGTCTTGGGGGCCCTCGGGACAGATACGCAGTATTTT. Amino acids: CASSVLGALGTDTQYF. The gene calls are TRBV2 and TRBJ2-3; D is possibly TRBD1 (6 bases). The germline V and J ends were trimmed by 4 bases and 3 bases, with 17 bases remaining between them. The CDR3 covers 16 residues. Germline CDR1 and CDR2: SNHLY and FYNNEI. The full variable domain, rest sourced from reference TRBV2 and TRBJ2-3, is EPEVTQTPSHQVTQMGQEVILRCVPISNHLYFYWYRQILGQKVEFLVSFYNNEISEKSEIFDDQFSVERPDGSNFTLKIRSTKLEDSAMYFCASSVLGALGTDTQYFGPGTRLTVL.

This clone was observed a single time. The chain is built from TRBV4-2 and TRBJ2-1; D uncertain. The V gene's germline CDR1 is LGHNA and CDR2 YNFKEQ. V lost 0 bases and J lost 8, with 23 bases in between. The CDR3 consists of 18 residues. The CDR3: CASSQEVFRATGYHEQFF. CDR3 bases: TGTGCCAGCAGCCAAGAGGTCTTCCGGGCCACTGGATACCATGAGCAGTTCTTC.

The chain joins TRBV9 to TRBJ2-7, with unresolved D. This CDR3 has 15 residues. V was clipped by 0 bases and J by 4 bases, with 14 bases between them. Germline-derived CDR1 and CDR2 are SGDLS and YYNGEE. The CDR3 here is CASSVGLKSVYEQYF. Written as DNA, the CDR3 is TGTGCCAGCAGCGTAGGATTAAAGTCTGTATACGAGCAGTACTTC. The variable domain in full, completed from reference TRBV9 and TRBJ2-7, reads DSGVTQTPKHLITATGQRVTLRCSPRSGDLSVYWYQQSLDQGLQFLIQYYNGEERAKGNILERFSAQQFPDLHSELNLSSLELGDSALYFCASSVGLKSVYEQYFGPGTRLTVT.

The CDR3 nucleotides read TGTGCCAGCTCAATAAGACAGGATTTCGTTGAGGGCTACACCTTC. Protein product: CASSIRQDFVEGYTF. The chain links TRBV18 to TRBJ1-2, with D possibly TRBD1 on 6 matching bases. The germline V gene has CDR1 KGHSH and CDR2 LQKENI. The CDR3 totals 15 residues. The germline V and J ends were trimmed by 5 bases and 8 bases, with 21 bases remaining between them.

The chain links TRBV6-1 to TRBJ2-2; TRBD2 matches 11 bases. In germline, CDR1 is MNHNS, CDR2 SASEGT. J lost 5 bases, V lost 8 bases, and 7 bases had no gene match. CDR3 size: 15 residues. As DNA, the CDR3 is TGTGCCAGCGGTCGTAGCGGGGGGGCGACCGGGGAGCTGTTTTTT. Translated, it gives CASGRSGGATGELFF.

This clone was observed once. V gene TRBV28 combines with J gene TRBJ2-1; the D is unclear. The length of the CDR3 is 16 residues. With 2 bases removed from V and 0 bases from J, the gap between germline ends came to 11 bases. Germline V gene sequence: CDR1 MDHEN, CDR2 SYDVKM. The CDR3 DNA follows: TGTGCCAGCAGTTTAGCGTCGGCCCACTCCTACAATGAGCAGTTCTTC. Translated, it gives CASSLASAHSYNEQFF.

This chain links TRBV6-1 with TRBJ2-5, with D possibly TRBD1 on 5 matching bases. There are 14 residues in the CDR3. V was clipped by 7 bases and J by 5 bases, with 17 bases between them. Germline values: CDR1 MNHNS, CDR2 SASEGT. The CDR3 reads CASTSAGNWETQYF. The CDR3 region has the DNA TGTGCCAGCACCTCAGCAGGGAACTGGGAGACCCAGTACTTC.

This sequence joins TRBV18 and TRBJ2-2; 10 nucleotides align to TRBD1. V lost 3 bases and J lost 4; bases outside the gene matches: 11. This CDR3 spans 18 amino acids. Per germline, CDR1 KGHSH and CDR2 LQKENI. The CDR3 protein is CASSPDRQGAGGTGELFF. In DNA, the CDR3 is TGTGCCAGCTCACCTGACCGACAGGGGGCTGGGGGCACCGGGGAGCTGTTTTTT.

V usage is TRBV6-5 and J usage is TRBJ1-2; D gene unclear. CDR1 and CDR2 from the germline V gene are MNHEY and SVGAGI. Deletions cut 8 bases from V and 2 bases from J, with 9 bases between. CDR3 length: 12 residues. CDR3 sequence: CASGPGNYGYTF. CDR3 DNA sequence: TGTGCCAGCGGGCCGGGCAACTATGGCTACACCTTC.

This chain joins TRBV19 and TRBJ1-5; D perhaps matches TRBD1 (5 bases). V was cut by 5 bases and J by 4 bases, with 12 bases left in between. CDR3 length equals 14 residues. CDR1 is LNHDA and CDR2 is SQIVND in the germline V gene (reference sequence). The CDR3 is CASSYDGTNQPQHF. The CDR3 nucleotides are TGTGCCAGTAGTTACGACGGGACGAATCAGCCCCAGCATTTT.

This sequence joins TRBV5-1 and TRBJ2-7; 7 bases match TRBD1. Germline CDR1 reads SGHRS; CDR2 reads YFSETQ. The CDR3 has 14 amino acids. V lost 2 bases, J lost 1 base, and 3 bases stayed unmatched. The CDR3 loop is CASSLDRVSYEQYF. The CDR3 nucleotides read TGCGCCAGCAGCTTAGACAGGGTTTCCTACGAGCAGTACTTC.

V gene TRBV27 combines with J gene TRBJ2-3; tentatively, D is TRBD1 (5 bases). This CDR3 has 15 amino acids. V dropped 5 bases and J dropped 2 bases, with 14 bases sitting between them. Germline V gene sequence: CDR1 MNHEY, CDR2 SMNVEV (reference sequence). The CDR3 loop reads CASSLSTVPTDTQYF. CDR3 nucleotides: TGTGCCAGCAGTCTTTCGACAGTCCCCACAGATACGCAGTATTTT.

The rearrangement joins TRBV14 to TRBJ2-6, with D unresolved. Germline V gene lookup returns CDR1 SGHDN and CDR2 FVKESK. The length of the CDR3 is 15 residues. V was trimmed by 2 bases and J by 0 bases, leaving 5 bases between them. This CDR3 is CASSQQASGANVLTF. CDR3 coding DNA: TGTGCCAGCAGCCAACAGGCCTCTGGGGCCAACGTCCTGACTTTC. The variable domain in full, with the rest retrieved from reference TRBV14 and TRBJ2-6, is EAGVTQFPSHSVIEKGQTVTLRCDPISGHDNLYWYRRVMGKEIKFLLHFVKESKQDESGMPNNRFLAERTGGTYSTLKVQPAELEDSGVYFCASSQQASGANVLTFGAGSRLTVL.

This clone showed up just a few times. The gene calls are TRBV6-5 and TRBJ1-3, with a tentative D call TRBD1 (5 bases). V was cut by 6 bases and J by 12 bases, with 15 bases left in between. CDR1 and CDR2 (germline): MNHEY, SVGAGI. The CDR3 runs to 12 residues. The CDR3 DNA is TGTGCCAGCAGCCCCGGCCAGGGTCGCATATATTTT. Its translation is CASSPGQGRIYF.